The sequence of this T cell receptor beta chain was determined in a study of long-term antiretroviral therapy in people with HIV. The CDR3 is made up of 13 amino acids. Germline loops: CDR1 MNHEY, CDR2 SMNVEV (reference sequence). The V end was cut by 2 bases, the J end by 2 bases, with 6 bases between. It was version v3.0 of the immunoSEQ assay that was run at survey level. Data came from immunoSEQ multiplex PCR; TCRdb stores just in-frame clones and leaves some out. The sample records about 35,000 clones, approximately 74% being singletons. Study conclusions and caveats: Adherence to ART, viral resistance and therapy changes lacked any data. Gathering of blood took place between the mid-2000s and the late 2010s, possibly under older ART regimens.

As regards this clone: As yet, its antigen is unknown.

The chain joins TRBV27 to TRBJ1-2; D not certain. Source: unsorted PBMCs, taken 3 years after starting antiretroviral therapy. This TCR was sampled from a man aged 45-60 years with HIV. DNA of the CDR3: TGTGCCAGCAGTTTAACAGCGAACTATGGCTACACCTTC. Encoded protein: CASSLTANYGYTF.